Each of the 28 T cell receptor beta chains below was sequenced from the same sample in a study of shared clonotypes between healthy human individuals. Method: immunoSEQ multiplex PCR; TCRdb's copy keeps in-frame clones and lacks some. The table records some 1 million clones, around 76% of them present only once. Sequencing was done on a sample of memory CD4+ T cells sorted from blood. Specified subset: CD45RA-negative fraction. The receptors come from a man younger than 30 in good health.

J is TRBJ1-6 and V is TRBV4-2, with D possibly TRBD1 on 5 matching bases. Per the germline V gene, CDR1 is LGHNA and CDR2 is YNFKEQ. This CDR3 region has 15 residues. V lost 0 bases, J lost 9 bases, and 12 bases lay in between. In DNA, the CDR3 is TGTGCCAGCAGCCAAGAGGGGTACGGGGGTTCACCCCTCCACTTT. Translated: CASSQEGYGGSPLHF.

The CDR3 DNA reads TGTGCCAGCAGCCCCATGGGACAGGGGCACGGGGAGCTGTTTTTT. Translating it yields CASSPMGQGHGELFF. The rearrangement uses TRBV7-2 and TRBJ2-2; 10 nucleotides agree with TRBD1. V shed 5 bases and J 7 bases; nucleotides not matched to a gene: 7. The length of the CDR3 is 15 residues. From germline, CDR1 is SGHTA and CDR2 FQGNSA.

The chain carries TRBV11-2 and TRBJ2-3, with 9 bases that match TRBD2. CDR3 length: 16 residues. Losses at the gene ends were 1 base for V and 8 bases for J; bases not matched to a gene: 10. Germline CDR1 SGHAT, CDR2 FQNNGV. This CDR3 reads CASSLGASGGSVTQYF. Written as DNA, the CDR3 is TGTGCCAGCAGCTTAGGGGCCAGCGGGGGGTCCGTTACGCAGTATTTT.

This clone was counted a few times. This chain links TRBV6-5 with TRBJ2-3; 7 positions agree with TRBD2. Germline values: CDR1 MNHEY, CDR2 SVGAGI. J lost 1 base, V lost 6 bases, and 7 bases had no gene match. The CDR3 runs 15 residues. Here the CDR3 reads CASRRAGRRTDTQYF. CDR3 DNA sequence: TGTGCCAGCAGGAGAGCGGGGCGCCGCACAGATACGCAGTATTTT.

This clone was seen just once. The chain carries TRBV12-5 and TRBJ2-3; D may be TRBD1 or TRBD2 (5 bases each). V lost 6 bases and J 1 base, leaving 8 bases between the germline ends. From germline, CDR1 is LGHNT and CDR2 FRNRAP. This CDR3 has 13 residues. Here the CDR3 reads CASGGRGTDTQYF. CDR3 sequence (DNA): TGTGCTAGTGGGGGGCGGGGCACAGATACGCAGTATTTT.

Comment on this clone: Other nucleotide sequences from this sample produce the same CDR3. The chain carries TRBV28 and TRBJ1-5, with unresolved D. V was trimmed by 7 bases and J by 1 base, leaving 2 bases between them. Germline CDR1 reads MDHEN; CDR2 reads SYDVKM. The CDR3 spans 11 residues. CDR3 in amino acids: CASTSNQPQHF. The CDR3 nucleotides read TGTGCCAGCACCAGCAATCAGCCCCAGCATTTT.

The V gene is TRBV5-6, the J gene TRBJ2-5, with unresolved D. The CDR3 is 14 amino acids. V lost 2 bases to trimming and J lost 4 bases, with 12 bases between them. Germline V gene lookup returns CDR1 SGHDT and CDR2 YYEEEE. The CDR3 DNA is TGTGCCAGCAGCTTTGATTCGAAGGGAGAGACCCAGTACTTC. Encoded protein: CASSFDSKGETQYF.

The chain uses TRBV15 and TRBJ1-4; D is uncertain. Germline V lookup: CDR1 LNHNV, CDR2 YYDKDF (reference sequence). Trimming pared 0 bases from V and 9 bases from J, leaving 5 bases between. The CDR3 runs 12 residues. CDR3: CATSREGKKLFF. CDR3 DNA: TGTGCCACCAGCAGAGAGGGGAAAAAACTGTTTTTT.

This clone was seen only a few times. The chain couples TRBV7-8 to TRBJ1-1; no definite D call. Germline assignment: CDR1 SGHVS and CDR2 FQNEAQ. The CDR3 loop spans 11 amino acids. V lost 3 bases and J 5 bases, leaving 4 bases between the germline ends. The CDR3 sequence is CASSFHTEAFF. The CDR3 region has the DNA TGTGCCAGCAGCTTCCATACTGAAGCTTTCTTT.

The V and J genes are TRBV14 and TRBJ2-4; D remains unclear. Deletions cut 1 base from V and 2 bases from J, with 9 bases between. Germline CDR1 SGHDN, CDR2 FVKESK. The length of the CDR3 is 15 residues. Written as DNA, the CDR3 is TGTGCCAGCAGCCAAGTAAGGGTGTCCAAAAACATTCAGTACTTC. This gives the protein CASSQVRVSKNIQYF.

The V gene is TRBV10-3, the J gene TRBJ2-1; 8 positions match TRBD1. Germline V gene lookup returns CDR1 ENHRY and CDR2 SYGVKD. The CDR3 contains 15 residues. V shed 0 bases, J shed 6 bases, and the junction held 4 bases outside the gene matches. CDR3 residues: CAISESGTGGNEQFF. The CDR3 coding sequence is TGTGCCATCAGTGAGTCTGGGACAGGCGGCAATGAGCAGTTCTTC.

CDR3 bases: TGTGCTAGTGGTTTGGGGATGACTAGCGGGAGTCACAATGAGCAGTTCTTC. Its translation is CASGLGMTSGSHNEQFF. This rearrangement joins TRBV12-5 to TRBJ2-1, with TRBD2 matching 12 bases. Germline V gene lookup returns CDR1 LGHNT and CDR2 FRNRAP. This CDR3 has 17 residues. The V and J ends lost 1 base and 5 bases, in that order; junction bases with no gene match: 6.

The V and J genes are TRBV29-1 and TRBJ2-5, with TRBD2 matching 7 bases. The CDR3 has 13 residues. Trimming removed 4 bases from V and 3 bases from J; junction bases left unmatched: 5. Germline V gives CDR1 SQVTM, CDR2 ANQGSEA. The CDR3 spells CSVVRAGEETQYF. The CDR3 nucleotides are TGCAGCGTTGTTAGGGCGGGGGAAGAGACCCAGTACTTC.

The chain is built from TRBV2 and TRBJ2-7; D might be TRBD1 or TRBD2, each matching 5 bases. The germline V gene encodes CDR1 SNHLY and CDR2 FYNNEI. The CDR3 extends over 16 amino acids. V gave up 6 bases and J gave up 10 bases, with 28 bases separating them. CDR3 protein: CASRQNPGTPTAVQYF. Written as DNA, the CDR3 is TGTGCCAGCAGACAAAATCCCGGGACCCCAACCGCCGTCCAGTACTTC. The full variable domain, in which reference TRBV2 and TRBJ2-7 provide the parts outside the CDR3, is EPEVTQTPSHQVTQMGQEVILRCVPISNHLYFYWYRQILGQKVEFLVSFYNNEISEKSEIFDDQFSVERPDGSNFTLKIRSTKLEDSAMYFCASRQNPGTPTAVQYFGPGTRLTVT.

The V gene is TRBV6-5, the J gene TRBJ2-7; a possible D gene is TRBD2 (6 bases). The CDR3 spans 14 residues. The V gene's germline CDR1 is MNHEY and CDR2 SVGAGI. Trimming stripped 7 bases from V and 4 bases from J, with 17 bases between. The CDR3 reads CASTSAGGTYEQYF. The CDR3 nucleotides are TGTGCCAGCACCTCAGCCGGAGGGACGTACGAGCAGTACTTC.

Comment on this clone: The identical CDR3 is also encoded by other nucleotide sequences in the sample. V gene TRBV4-1 combines with J gene TRBJ2-7; 8 bases are a match to TRBD2. In germline, CDR1 is MGHRA, CDR2 YSYEKL. V shed 0 bases and J 2 bases; nucleotides not matched to a gene: 3. The CDR3 contains 15 residues. The CDR3 reads CASSQESGRTYEQYF. The DNA of the CDR3 is TGCGCCAGCAGCCAAGAAAGCGGGAGAACCTACGAGCAGTACTTC.

This clone was seen many times. The rearrangement uses TRBV28 and TRBJ1-4; D possibly corresponds to TRBD1 (5 bases). The germline V and J ends were trimmed by 7 bases and 6 bases, with 18 bases remaining between them. CDR3 size: 15 residues. The germline V gene encodes CDR1 MDHEN and CDR2 SYDVKM. CDR3 coding DNA: TGTGCCAGCACCTCGTCAGGGCCGGGGGATGAAAAACTGTTTTTT. It yields the protein CASTSSGPGDEKLFF.

The rearrangement joins TRBV7-9 to TRBJ2-5; 13 bases fit TRBD2. The germline gives CDR1 SEHNR, CDR2 FQNEAQ (reference sequence). Trimming cost V 5 bases and J 5 bases; bases outside gene matches: 11. CDR3 size: 17 residues. CDR3 region: CASSAGTSGIPDETQYF. CDR3 nucleotide sequence: TGTGCCAGCAGCGCCGGGACTAGCGGGATACCAGATGAGACCCAGTACTTC. Full variable domain (rest looked up from reference TRBV7-9 and TRBJ2-5): DTGVSQNPRHKITKRGQNVTFRCDPISEHNRLYWYRQTLGQGPEFLTYFQNEAQLEKSRLLSDRFSAERPKGSFSTLEIQRTEQGDSAMYLCASSAGTSGIPDETQYFGPGTRLLVL.

Comment on this clone: Other DNA variants within this sample encode the same CDR3. The gene calls are TRBV9 and TRBJ2-7; D is perhaps TRBD1 or TRBD2 (5 bases each). Trimming pared 0 bases from V and 2 bases from J, leaving 9 bases between. Germline CDR1 reads SGDLS; CDR2 reads YYNGEE. This CDR3 has 14 residues. The CDR3 protein is CASSVDQGPYEQYF. CDR3 nucleotides: TGTGCCAGCAGCGTAGATCAGGGACCCTACGAGCAGTACTTC.

The rearrangement joins TRBV5-5 to TRBJ2-3; D ambiguous. The CDR3 totals 15 residues. Trimming left V 0 bases short and J 4 bases short, with 12 bases between. Germline V gene data show CDR1 as SGHKS and CDR2 as YYEKEE (reference sequence). DNA of the CDR3: TGTGCCAGCAGCTTGGGTAATTGGGTCCCAGATACGCAGTATTTT. Its protein is CASSLGNWVPDTQYF.

The V gene is TRBV2, the J gene TRBJ1-1; D gene ambiguous. Trimming removed 8 bases at V and 0 bases at J, with 10 bases between. Per the germline V gene, CDR1 is SNHLY and CDR2 is FYNNEI. The CDR3 extends over 13 amino acids. The CDR3: CASRTMMNTEAFF. The CDR3 DNA sequence: TGTGCCAGCCGGACTATGATGAACACTGAAGCTTTCTTT.

The DNA for the CDR3 is TGTGCCAGCAGCCCCTTCGGACCAGCGAGCTCCTACAATGAGCAGTTCTTC. As protein: CASSPFGPASSYNEQFF. The chain has TRBV5-4 and TRBJ2-1; no reliable D call. Germline lookup yields CDR1 SGHNT and CDR2 YYREEE (reference sequence). V was trimmed by 4 bases and J by 0 bases, leaving 17 bases between them. CDR3 length equals 17 residues.

The chain uses TRBV28 and TRBJ2-3; D is uncertain. V was pared by 3 bases and J by 12 bases, with 13 bases between. The CDR3 is made up of 12 amino acids. The V gene's germline CDR1 is MDHEN and CDR2 SYDVKM. The CDR3 is CASSFSHPPQYF. CDR3 DNA sequence: TGTGCCAGCAGTTTCTCCCACCCCCCTCAGTATTTT.

As regards this clone: Other nucleotide sequences in the sample specify the same CDR3. The V and J genes are TRBV7-2 and TRBJ2-5; D not certain. The CDR3 length is 12 residues. Germline CDR1 is SGHTA and CDR2 is FQGNSA. Trimming removed 1 base at V and 5 bases at J, with 5 bases between. The CDR3 coding sequence is TGTGCCAGCAGCTTAGTTGGGGAGACCCAGTACTTC. This gives the protein CASSLVGETQYF.

With regard to this clone: Mismatch with germline at one junction end may stem from a read error. V is TRBV18 and J is TRBJ1-5; possible D gene TRBD1, 6 bases. This CDR3 spans 13 amino acids. The germline V gene has CDR1 KGHSH and CDR2 LQKENI. The CDR3 sequence: CTSSPSGDQPQHF. In DNA, the CDR3 is TGTACCAGCTCACCATCAGGGGATCAGCCCCAGCATTTT.

The J gene is TRBJ2-7, the V gene TRBV6-6; 13 bases are shared with TRBD2. Germline CDR1 reads MNHNY; CDR2 reads SVGAGI (reference sequence). CDR3 length: 14 amino acids. Trimming at V came to 7 bases and at J to 2 bases, leaving 2 bases not matched to a gene. In DNA form, the CDR3 reads TGTGCCAGCAAGGGACTAGCGGGAACCTACGAGCAGTACTTC. Protein product: CASKGLAGTYEQYF.

This clone was found a few times. J is TRBJ2-6 and V is TRBV7-3; D call uncertain. This CDR3 spans 15 amino acids. CDR1 is SGHTA and CDR2 is FQGTGA in the germline V gene. V shed 5 bases and J shed 0 bases, with 8 bases lying between them. CDR3 DNA sequence: TGTGCCAGCAGCCTTCTGAACTCTGGGGCCAACGTCCTGACTTTC. Residues: CASSLLNSGANVLTF. The whole variable domain, remainder taken from reference TRBV7-3 and TRBJ2-6, is GAGVSQTPSNKVTEKGKYVELRCDPISGHTALYWYRQSLGQGPEFLIYFQGTGAADDSGLPNDRFFAVRPEGSVSTLKIQRTERGDSAVYLCASSLLNSGANVLTFGAGSRLTVL.

This clone has only a few counts. Other nucleotide sequences from this sample produce the same CDR3. The V call is TRBV5-1, the J call TRBJ2-5; no firm D call. The CDR3 consists of 11 residues. Germline-derived CDR1 and CDR2 are SGHRS and YFSETQ. V dropped 3 bases and J dropped 2 bases, with 2 bases sitting between them. The CDR3 DNA reads TGCGCCAGCAGCTCTCAAGAGACCCAGTACTTC. It encodes CASSSQETQYF.